This T cell receptor beta chain was obtained from a study of T-cell reconstitution after alpha-beta-depleted transplantation in children. As it was prepared, the TCRbeta library received unique molecular identifiers. TCRdb re-analysed the PCR reads in MiXCR, keeping a single row per CDR3 protein. The sample has about 440,000 distinct CDR3 sequences, roughly 44% seen once. Regarding the study as a whole: Newly produced T cells mostly accounted for T-cell counts and diversity one year post-transplant. Certain patients had high TCRbeta diversity at day 60, and it came from recipient T cells and thymic progenitors that survived. Expanded clones from the graft, numbering several hundred, reportedly supplied alpha-beta T cells about two months after transplant.

Germline lookup yields CDR1 MNHNS and CDR2 SASEGT. The J segment lost 4 bases and the V segment lost 6 bases, leaving 15 bases of the junction unmatched. The CDR3 is 16 amino acids. Notes on this clonotype: The antigen remains unidentified.

V gene TRBV6-1 combines with J gene TRBJ2-7, with 7 bases matching TRBD2. The sequencing here drew on PBMCs, taken before TCRalphabeta/CD19-depleted stem cell transplant. The sequence was obtained from a girl aged 2 to 10 with aplastic anemia, due to receive a stem cell transplant. CDR3 nucleotide sequence: TGTGCCAGCAGCTCCAACCTCGGGGGGTATTCTTACGAGCAGTACTTC. Its translation: CASSSNLGGYSYEQYF.